This T cell receptor beta chain was observed in a study of spatial heterogeneity in lung cancer. Indicated time point: sample taken at primary tumor resection. This clonotype was detected many times. V was shortened by 5 bases and J by 0 bases, with 16 bases between the two germline ends. CDR1 and CDR2 from the germline V gene are DFQATT and SNEGSKA (reference sequence). The CDR3 loop spans 15 amino acids. TCRdb ran MiXCR on the 5' RACE reads and lists one entry per CDR3 protein. The table lists approximately 9,000 distinct CDR3 sequences, 4% to 5.5% of them singletons. The chain couples TRBV20-1 to TRBJ1-1; perhaps TRBD1 as D (5 bases). This sample comprised PBMCs, obtained at surgery. This sequence originates from a male donor with early-stage non-small cell lung cancer. The CDR3 DNA follows: TGCAGTGCTGGTAGGGGCAAAGGGATGAACACTGAAGCTTTCTTT. Translated, it gives CSAGRGKGMNTEAFF.